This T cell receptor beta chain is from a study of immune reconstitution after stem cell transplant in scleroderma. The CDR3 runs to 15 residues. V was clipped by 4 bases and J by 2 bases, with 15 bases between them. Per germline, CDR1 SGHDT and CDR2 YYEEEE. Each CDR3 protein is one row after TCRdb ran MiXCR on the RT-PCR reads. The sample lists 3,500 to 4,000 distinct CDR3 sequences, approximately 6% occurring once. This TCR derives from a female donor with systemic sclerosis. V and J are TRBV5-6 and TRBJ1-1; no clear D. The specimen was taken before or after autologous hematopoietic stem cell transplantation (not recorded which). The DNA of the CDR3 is TGTGCCAGCAGCCGTGCGGGAGAACTTAACACTGAAGCTTTCTTT. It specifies CASSRAGELNTEAFF. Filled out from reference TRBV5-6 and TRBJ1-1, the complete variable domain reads DAGVTQSPTHLIKTRGQQVTLRCSPKSGHDTVSWYQQALGQGPQFIFQYYEEEERQRGNFPDRFSGHQFPNYSSELNVNALLLGDSALYLCASSRAGELNTEAFFGQGTRLTVV.